This T cell receptor (beta chain) derives from a study of CD8+CD57+ T cells in acquired aplastic anemia. The wider study: Sorted CD4+ plus CD8+ cells gave DNA averaging 3.2 ug. General observations from the study: Shared by patients and controls, 25 to 35 CD8+ CDR3s were abundant in patients.

Genomic DNA acted as the template from which TCR beta VDJ combination and CDR3 sequence profiling were carried out. TCRdb independently ran MiXCR on the reads; one entry per CDR3 protein. This table holds fewer than 200,000 distinct CDR3 sequences, approximately 48% found once. This clonotype was picked up a small number of times. Its cognate antigen is unknown. The sequenced patients had an expansion of CD8+CD57+ cells seen by flow cytometry. The sequenced material came from sorted CD4+, CD8+, or CD8+CD57+ T cells (not recorded which) from PBMCs. The receptor was isolated from a human donor with aplastic anemia.

The CDR3 spells CASSRVAKGYEQYF. The DNA of the CDR3 is TGTGCCAGCAGTCGGGTAGCGAAGGGATACGAGCAGTACTTC. This chain joins TRBV7-8 and TRBJ2-7; D is possibly TRBD2 (5 bases). Trimming took 6 bases from V and 4 from J, leaving 16 bases between them. The germline CDR1 and CDR2 sequences are SGHVS and FQNEAQ. The CDR3 is 14 residues long.